This T cell receptor (beta chain) was obtained from a study of human T cells and chemical hapten exposure. TCRdb independently ran MiXCR on the RACE reads; one entry per CDR3 protein. The sample consists of about 64,000 distinct CDR3 sequences, roughly 9.6% of them appearing once. The germline V gene encodes CDR1 DFQATT and CDR2 SNEGSKA (reference sequence). J lost 5 bases, V lost 6 bases, and 12 bases had no gene match. CDR3 length: 15 amino acids. The time point denotes: patch test 3, about 24 weeks after DPC sensitization. Treatment described: therapeutic diphenylcyclopropenone sensitization with weekly scalp DPC. Blood sampling occurred before each patch-test application.

This sequence originates from a woman in her twenties or thirties with alopecia areata. Some clones in this sample may be carry-over from other donors' samples. This chain links TRBV20-1 with TRBJ2-5; 10 bases match TRBD1. Source: whole blood, taken in connection with sensitization to the hapten diphenylcyclopropenone (DPC). CDR3: CSAPDRGRFAETQYF. The CDR3, as DNA: TGCAGTGCCCCAGACAGGGGGCGATTCGCGGAGACCCAGTACTTC.